The entry below describes one T cell receptor beta chain. This specimen belongs to a study of blood T cell repertoires in COVID-19. The data were produced by immunoSEQ multiplex PCR, yet TCRdb's version contains in-frame clones alone and is incomplete. The sample yields about 200,000 clones, under 90% seen once. Trimming pared 7 bases from V and 2 bases from J, leaving 5 bases between. The CDR3 is made up of 11 amino acids. Per the germline V gene, CDR1 is MNHEY and CDR2 is SVGAGI. This TCR was sampled from a man aged 55 to 69 who had recovered from COVID-19. The chain employs TRBV6-5 and TRBJ1-2, with D hard to call. The sequenced material came from peripheral blood. CDR3 coding DNA: TGTGCCAGCACCCCAAACTATGGCTACACCTTC. Translated: CASTPNYGYTF.